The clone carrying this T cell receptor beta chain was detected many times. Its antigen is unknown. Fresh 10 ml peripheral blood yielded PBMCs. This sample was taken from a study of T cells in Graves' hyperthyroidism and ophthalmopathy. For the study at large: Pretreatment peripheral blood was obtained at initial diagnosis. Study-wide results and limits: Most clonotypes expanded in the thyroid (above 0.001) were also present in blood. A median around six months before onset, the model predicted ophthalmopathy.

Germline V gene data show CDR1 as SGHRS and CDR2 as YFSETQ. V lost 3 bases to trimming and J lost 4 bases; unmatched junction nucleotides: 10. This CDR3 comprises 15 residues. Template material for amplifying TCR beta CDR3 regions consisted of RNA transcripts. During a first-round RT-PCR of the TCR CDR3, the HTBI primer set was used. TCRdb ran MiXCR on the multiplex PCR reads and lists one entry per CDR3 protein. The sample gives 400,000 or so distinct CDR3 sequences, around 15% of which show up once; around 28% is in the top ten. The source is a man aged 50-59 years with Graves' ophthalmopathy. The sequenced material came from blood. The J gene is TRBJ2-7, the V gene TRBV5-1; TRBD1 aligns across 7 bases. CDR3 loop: CASSYQPGQSYEQYF. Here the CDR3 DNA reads TGCGCCAGCAGCTATCAACCGGGACAGAGTTACGAGCAGTACTTC.